A single T cell receptor beta chain is shown here with its context. The sample originates from a study of shared clonotypes between healthy human individuals. The V gene's germline CDR1 is SGHRS and CDR2 YFSETQ. With V trimmed by 6 bases and J by 2 bases, 8 bases remained unmatched. CDR3 length equals 15 residues. Repertoires were generated with immunoSEQ multiplex PCR, while TCRdb's copy carries only in-frame clones and drops some. The data contain over a million clones, around 74% of them singletons. The TCR sequence derives from a man aged 18 to 29 in good health. The sequenced material came from memory CD4+ T cells sorted from blood. Subset given: CD45RA-negative fraction. The V gene is TRBV5-1, the J gene TRBJ2-7, with 10 bases matching TRBD1. CDR3 nucleotide sequence: TGCGCCAGCACCACGGGACAGGGGACCCCCTACGAGCAGTACTTC. This codes for CASTTGQGTPYEQYF.